The entry below gives a single T cell receptor beta chain sequence along with its context. Trimming took 2 bases from V and 0 from J; bases not matched to a gene: 13. Per the germline V gene, CDR1 is KGHSH and CDR2 is LQKENI. The CDR3 sequence is 19 residues long. These data belong to a study of blood T cell repertoires in COVID-19. Profiled with immunoSEQ multiplex PCR; TCRdb holds only in-frame clones, not every one. The repertoire holds more than 300,000 clones, 80% to 95% seen once, with under 20% in the top ten. The specimen sequenced was PBMCs or T cells enriched from blood (not recorded which). The J gene is TRBJ1-5, the V gene TRBV18; 7 nucleotides align to TRBD1. This TCR derives from a woman aged 25 to 45 who had recovered from COVID-19. CDR3 amino acids: CASSPWRQGGPYSNQPQHF. CDR3 coding DNA: TGTGCCAGCTCACCATGGAGGCAGGGGGGACCATATAGCAATCAGCCCCAGCATTTT. Full variable domain (outside the CDR3, taken from reference TRBV18 and TRBJ1-5): NAGVMQNPRHLVRRRGQEARLRCSPMKGHSHVYWYRQLPEEGLKFMVYLQKENIIDESGMPKERFSAEFPKEGPSILRIQQVVRGDSAAYFCASSPWRQGGPYSNQPQHFGDGTRLSIL.